This paragraph reports one TCR beta chain. The antigen is undetermined. This specimen belongs to a study of shared clonotypes between healthy human individuals. Broader study findings: Larger estimated richness was generally seen in naive subsets than in memory subsets.

Only in-frame clones appear in the TCRdb table, and some are missing; sequencing was by immunoSEQ multiplex PCR. Of under 2.5 million clones in the sample, roughly 92% were seen once. CDR3 length: 14 amino acids. V was trimmed by 4 bases and J by 0 bases, leaving 13 bases between them. Germline CDR1 reads SQVTM; CDR2 reads ANQGSEA. The sequenced material came from naive CD4+ T cells from PBMCs. The subset denotes: CD45RA+ positively selected. This clonotype was obtained from a man younger than 35 in good health. Some clones in this sample may be carry-over from other donors' samples. The V call is TRBV29-1, the J call TRBJ2-7; no firm D call. CDR3 in DNA: TGCAGCGTTGGCCCCAAGGGCGGCTCCTACGAGCAGTACTTC. This translates into CSVGPKGGSYEQYF.